One and the same sample provided the 24 T cell receptor beta chains below, sequenced in a study of T cell clonotyping in hematopoietic cell transplantation. Libraries were prepared by immunoSEQ multiplex PCR; TCRdb keeps only in-frame clonotypes and omits some of them. The data hold approximately 75,000 clones, with approximately 94% observed a single time. Sample: peripheral blood mononuclear cells. These receptors all come from a man in his fifties in good health. Some clones in this sample may be carry-over from other donors' samples.

The rearrangement links TRBV19 to TRBJ1-1; no clear D. The CDR3 covers 11 residues. Germline CDR1 and CDR2: LNHDA and SQIVND (reference sequence). Trimming stripped 3 bases from V and 4 bases from J, with 3 bases between. CDR3 coding DNA: TGTGCCAGTAGTATCGTCACTGAAGCTTTCTTT. It codes for CASSIVTEAFF.

Regarding this clone: The same CDR3 also results from other DNA sequences found in this sample. This chain joins TRBV2 and TRBJ2-7, with TRBD1 as a possible D gene (7 bases). Germline CDR1 and CDR2: SNHLY and FYNNEI. The CDR3 is 12 amino acids. Here the CDR3 reads CAGGTDSYEQYF. The DNA for the CDR3 is TGTGCAGGAGGGACAGACTCCTACGAGCAGTACTTC. Variable domain in full (rest from reference TRBV2 and TRBJ2-7): EPEVTQTPSHQVTQMGQEVILRCVPISNHLYFYWYRQILGQKVEFLVSFYNNEISEKSEIFDDQFSVERPDGSNFTLKIRSTKLEDSAMYFCAGGTDSYEQYFGPGTRLTVT.

The rearrangement links TRBV28 to TRBJ2-5, with unresolved D. The length of the CDR3 is 11 residues. The germline gives CDR1 MDHEN, CDR2 SYDVKM. The V and J ends lost 4 bases and 4 bases respectively, with 4 bases between them. CDR3 region: CASSSIETQYF. The CDR3 region has the DNA TGTGCCAGCAGTTCGATAGAGACCCAGTACTTC.

This clone was seen a handful of times. The chain is built from TRBV11-3 and TRBJ1-1, with D unresolved. V lost 5 bases, J lost 6 bases, and 10 bases lay in between. Per germline, CDR1 SGHNT and CDR2 YENEEA. The CDR3 spans 12 residues. The CDR3 sequence: CASSREGSEAFF. As DNA, the CDR3 is TGTGCCAGCAGCCGCGAGGGTTCTGAAGCTTTCTTT. The variable domain in full, with the rest retrieved from reference TRBV11-3 and TRBJ1-1, is EAGVVQSPRYKIIEKKQPVAFWCNPISGHNTLYWYLQNLGQGPELLIRYENEEAVDDSQLPKDRFSAERLKGVDSTLKIQPAELGDSAVYLCASSREGSEAFFGQGTRLTVV.

In DNA, the CDR3 is TGTGCCAGCAGCTTAATATCCAGGACTAGCCGGTTAGAGCAGTACTTC. It encodes CASSLISRTSRLEQYF. The chain has TRBV7-2 and TRBJ2-7; 8 nucleotides agree with TRBD2. This CDR3 comprises 16 residues. V was clipped by 2 bases and J by 7 bases; unmatched bases: 13. CDR1 and CDR2 (germline): SGHTA, FQGNSA.

This chain uses TRBV9 with TRBJ1-2; 11 nucleotides agree with TRBD1. This CDR3 region has 16 residues. V dropped 3 bases and J dropped 3; count of bases not matched to a gene: 7. CDR1 SGDLS and CDR2 YYNGEE come from the germline V gene. The CDR3, as DNA: TGTGCCAGCAGCGGGGACTGGGGACAGGGGGACTATGGCTACACCTTC. Amino acid sequence: CASSGDWGQGDYGYTF.

The rearrangement links TRBV4-2 to TRBJ1-2; 7 nucleotides agree with TRBD1. Per the germline V gene, CDR1 is LGHNA and CDR2 is YNFKEQ. V was clipped by 1 base and J by 7 bases; unmatched bases: 6. CDR3 length: 14 residues. In DNA form, the CDR3 reads TGTGCCAGCAGCCAAGTAGAGGGGGCGGGTGGCTACACCTTC. It specifies CASSQVEGAGGYTF.

The CDR3 protein is CASSPPRDADTQYF. As DNA, the CDR3 is TGTGCCAGCTCACCACCGAGGGATGCGGATACGCAGTATTTT. The V gene is TRBV18, the J gene TRBJ2-3, with D possibly being TRBD2 (5 bases). CDR3 length: 14 amino acids. Between the trimmed V and J ends, which lost 0 bases and 6 bases, there was a span of 10 bases. Germline V gene lookup returns CDR1 KGHSH and CDR2 LQKENI.

The chain links TRBV28 to TRBJ1-5; 10 bases fit TRBD1. The V and J ends lost 8 bases and 4 bases, in that order; junction bases with no gene match: 11. Germline V gene sequence: CDR1 MDHEN, CDR2 SYDVKM. The CDR3 covers 16 residues. The CDR3 bases are TGTGCCAGCGGCCTCCGGGACAGGGGCTCAAATCAGCCCCAGCATTTT. It is translated as CASGLRDRGSNQPQHF.

The CDR3 loop is CASSRRDTGELFF. The CDR3, as DNA: TGTGCCAGCAGCCGTAGGGACACCGGGGAGCTGTTTTTT. This chain uses TRBV27 with TRBJ2-2; no clear D gene. V lost 6 bases and J lost 3, with 8 bases in between. This CDR3 comprises 13 residues. Germline V gene data show CDR1 as MNHEY and CDR2 as SMNVEV (reference sequence).

This clone appeared once. The chain links TRBV4-1 to TRBJ2-7, with TRBD1 matching 9 bases. CDR3 length: 14 amino acids. Losses at the gene ends were 9 bases for V and 10 bases for J; bases not matched to a gene: 16. The germline CDR1 and CDR2 sequences are MGHRA and YSYEKL. This chain's CDR3 is CASSLRDREPPQYF. The CDR3 coding sequence is TGCGCCAGTAGTCTCCGGGACAGGGAACCCCCCCAGTACTTC.

This chain links TRBV11-2 with TRBJ2-5; no clear D. Between the trimmed V and J ends, which lost 2 bases and 5 bases, there was a span of 12 bases. The germline V gene encodes CDR1 SGHAT and CDR2 FQNNGV. There are 14 residues in the CDR3. The CDR3 sequence: CASSLLQPRETQYF. The CDR3 bases are TGTGCCAGCAGCTTACTACAGCCCCGGGAGACCCAGTACTTC.

The chain carries TRBV2 and TRBJ1-5; D remains ambiguous. In germline, CDR1 is SNHLY, CDR2 FYNNEI. The ends were cut back, 7 bases at V and 0 bases at J, with 10 bases in the middle. CDR3 size: 14 residues. The DNA for the CDR3 is TGTGCCAGCACTGGAGTTTTTAGCAATCAGCCCCAGCATTTT. Protein: CASTGVFSNQPQHF.

The genes are TRBV28 and TRBJ1-2; no reliable D call. Deletions cut 7 bases from V and 8 bases from J, with 11 bases between. Germline loops: CDR1 MDHEN, CDR2 SYDVKM. The CDR3 has 11 amino acids. The CDR3 loop is CASKAVRGYTF. CDR3 coding DNA: TGTGCCAGCAAGGCCGTTCGGGGCTACACCTTC.

The chain employs TRBV6-1 and TRBJ2-2; the D gene is possibly TRBD1 (6 bases). With 7 bases removed from V and 4 bases from J, the gap between germline ends came to 16 bases. The CDR3 loop spans 15 amino acids. Germline CDR1 and CDR2: MNHNS and SASEGT. The CDR3 here is CASMEQGRGTGELFF. The CDR3 DNA reads TGTGCCAGCATGGAGCAGGGGAGAGGCACCGGGGAGCTGTTTTTT.

The V gene is TRBV6-5, the J gene TRBJ1-1; D call uncertain. The V gene's germline CDR1 is MNHEY and CDR2 SVGAGI. V dropped 0 bases and J dropped 7 bases, with 15 bases sitting between them. CDR3 length equals 15 residues. The CDR3 DNA sequence: TGTGCCAGCAGTTACTCGGGGAATGCAGAACGTGAAGCTTTCTTT. As protein: CASSYSGNAEREAFF.

This chain connects TRBV4-1 to TRBJ1-1; possibly TRBD1 for D (5 bases). V was clipped by 3 bases and J by 0 bases, with 8 bases between them. The CDR3 runs 14 residues. CDR1 is MGHRA and CDR2 is YSYEKL in the germline V gene. Here the CDR3 reads CASSQPGLNTEAFF. CDR3 nucleotides: TGCGCCAGCAGCCAGCCAGGGTTGAACACTGAAGCTTTCTTT.

This chain connects TRBV27 to TRBJ1-2; 11 bases are a match to TRBD1. With V trimmed by 2 bases and J by 7 bases, 6 bases remained unmatched. The CDR3 runs 15 residues. Germline V gene lookup returns CDR1 MNHEY and CDR2 SMNVEV (reference sequence). This CDR3 reads CASSLIGQGALGYTF. The CDR3 DNA follows: TGTGCCAGCAGTTTAATTGGACAGGGGGCGCTTGGCTACACCTTC.

The chain carries TRBV27 and TRBJ1-2, with TRBD1 matching 7 bases. CDR1 MNHEY and CDR2 SMNVEV come from the germline V gene (reference sequence). CDR3 length equals 13 residues. Trimming removed 3 bases from V and 7 bases from J; junction bases left unmatched: 5. The CDR3 nucleotides are TGTGCCAGCAGTTTGTACTCAGGGGGTGGCTACACCTTC. Translation gives CASSLYSGGGYTF.

The genes are TRBV6-5 and TRBJ1-1, with unresolved D. Between the trimmed V and J ends, which lost 0 bases and 1 base, there was a span of 9 bases. From germline, CDR1 is MNHEY and CDR2 SVGAGI. The CDR3 contains 15 residues. Here the CDR3 DNA reads TGTGCCAGCAGTTACTCGAGCTGGGGGAACACTGAAGCTTTCTTT. Translating gives CASSYSSWGNTEAFF.

V and J are TRBV29-1 and TRBJ1-2, with 8 bases identical to TRBD1. V lost 3 bases, J lost 3 bases, and 9 bases stayed unmatched. The CDR3 has 15 residues. Germline V CDR1 and CDR2: SQVTM, ANQGSEA. The CDR3 region has the DNA TGCAGCGTTGACCCCCGTGGACAGGGAGACTATGGCTACACCTTC. Translation: CSVDPRGQGDYGYTF.

The genes are TRBV4-1 and TRBJ2-7; D not resolved. This CDR3 contains 14 residues. Germline V gives CDR1 MGHRA, CDR2 YSYEKL. V was cut by 2 bases and J by 0 bases, with 8 bases left in between. The CDR3 nucleotides are TGCGCCAGCAGCCAATTCGGCCTCTCCTACGAGCAGTACTTC. The encoded protein is CASSQFGLSYEQYF.

The rearrangement links TRBV4-1 to TRBJ1-1, with TRBD1 as a possible D gene (5 bases). V dropped 2 bases and J dropped 4 bases, with 17 bases sitting between them. The CDR3 has 16 residues. Germline CDR1 MGHRA, CDR2 YSYEKL. The CDR3 spells CASSQLTTRDTTEAFF. The CDR3 region has the DNA TGCGCCAGCAGCCAACTCACCACCAGGGATACCACTGAAGCTTTCTTT.

The chain employs TRBV6-5 and TRBJ2-5, with TRBD2 identical over 10 bases. This CDR3 has 15 amino acids. Germline V CDR1 and CDR2: MNHEY, SVGAGI. V shed 2 bases, J shed 3 bases, and the junction held 3 bases outside the gene matches. The DNA for the CDR3 is TGTGCCAGCAGTTACCAGCGGGAGGGTGAAGAGACCCAGTACTTC. Protein: CASSYQREGEETQYF.